Given below is one T cell receptor beta chain in context. These data belong to a study of control samples from healthy donors and cancer patients. The method was immunoSEQ multiplex PCR; TCRdb's version includes in-frame clones alone and lacks a portion of them. The sample consists of under 200,000 clones, 94% of them appearing once. V lost 7 bases to trimming and J lost 4 bases, with 10 bases between them. From germline, CDR1 is MDHEN and CDR2 SYDVKM. This CDR3 spans 13 amino acids. Sequenced sample: blood. The clonotype originates from a woman aged 40-49 years in good health. The gene calls are TRBV28 and TRBJ2-2; TRBD2 might be the D (5 bases). The CDR3 nucleotides read TGTGCCAGCAAGAGCGGTGGCACCGGGGAGCTGTTTTTT. This encodes CASKSGGTGELFF.